The clone carrying this T cell receptor beta chain was observed at least ten times. The antigen is not known. The CDR3 length is 14 residues. V shed 0 bases, J shed 2 bases, and the junction held 0 bases outside the gene matches. The germline gives CDR1 MNHNS, CDR2 SASEGT. A single record per CDR3 protein comes from TCRdb applying MiXCR to the 5' RACE reads. The repertoire includes 65,000 to 90,000 distinct CDR3 sequences, 13% of them detected once, and about 40% sits in the top ten. The data belong to a study of T-cell memory formation after mild COVID-19. Study-level results: Whether second-wave clones peaking at day 37 were SARS-CoV-2 specific went unconfirmed. Those CD4+ clones that contracted were mainly in CM and EM (CD8+ ones in EMRA).

This clonotype originated in a man younger than 30 who had mild COVID-19 (a few samples of this study predate the infection). Cell type and time point are not known. The sample consisted of PBMCs or a T cell subset sorted from them (not recorded which). This chain uses TRBV6-1 with TRBJ2-5; TRBD2 matches 7 bases. The CDR3 sequence: CASSEAGGQETQYF. In DNA, the CDR3 is TGTGCCAGCAGTGAAGCGGGGGGGCAAGAGACCCAGTACTTC.